This T cell receptor (beta chain) was profiled in a study of metastatic and nonmetastatic thyroid tumors. Using MiXCR, TCRdb re-called clones from the PCR reads. This sample carries some 84,000 clones, 8% to 9.5% of them seen once, and the ten largest clones take more than 8%. This clone was observed at least ten times. No treatment had been given to any patient before thyroid surgery. The sequence came from a female donor with papillary thyroid cancer or a benign thyroid nodule (not recorded which). Some clones in this sample may be carry-over from other donors' samples. Sequencing used blood.

CDR3 region: CSARDEGDHEQYF. The CDR3 coding sequence is TGCAGTGCTAGAGATGAGGGGGACCACGAGCAGTACTTC. This chain connects TRBV20-1 to TRBJ2-7; D is possibly TRBD1 (6 bases). Per the germline V gene, CDR1 is DFQATT and CDR2 is SNEGSKA (reference sequence). The CDR3 consists of 13 residues. Trimming removed 0 bases at V and 5 bases at J, with 11 bases between.